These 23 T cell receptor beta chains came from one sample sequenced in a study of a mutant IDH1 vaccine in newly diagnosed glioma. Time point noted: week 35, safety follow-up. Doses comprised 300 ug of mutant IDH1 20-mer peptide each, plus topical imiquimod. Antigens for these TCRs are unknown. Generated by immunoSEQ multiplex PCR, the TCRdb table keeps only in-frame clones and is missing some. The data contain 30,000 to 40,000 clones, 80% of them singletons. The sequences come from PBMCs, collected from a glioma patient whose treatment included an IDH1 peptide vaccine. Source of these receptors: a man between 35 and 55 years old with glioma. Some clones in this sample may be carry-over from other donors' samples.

In DNA form, the CDR3 reads TGTGCCAGCGCAGCTGAGGGACCGGACAGGGGCAATCAGCCCCAGCATTTT. Its translation is CASAAEGPDRGNQPQHF. The chain has TRBV18 and TRBJ1-5; 8 positions agree with TRBD1. The germline CDR1 and CDR2 sequences are KGHSH and LQKENI. This CDR3 comprises 17 residues. V trimming: 8 bases; J trimming: 2 bases; junction bases outside the gene matches: 14.

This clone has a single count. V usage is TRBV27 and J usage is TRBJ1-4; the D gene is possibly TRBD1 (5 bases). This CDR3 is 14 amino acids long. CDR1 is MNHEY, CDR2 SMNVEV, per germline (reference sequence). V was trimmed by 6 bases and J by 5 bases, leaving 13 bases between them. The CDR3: CASRPQGWNEKLFF. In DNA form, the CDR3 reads TGTGCCAGCAGACCCCAGGGATGGAATGAAAAACTGTTTTTT. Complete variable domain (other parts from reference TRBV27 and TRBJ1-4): EAQVTQNPRYLITVTGKKLTVTCSQNMNHEYMSWYRQDPGLGLRQIYYSMNVEVTDKGDVPEGYKVSRKEKRNFPLILESPSPNQTSLYFCASRPQGWNEKLFFGSGTQLSVL.

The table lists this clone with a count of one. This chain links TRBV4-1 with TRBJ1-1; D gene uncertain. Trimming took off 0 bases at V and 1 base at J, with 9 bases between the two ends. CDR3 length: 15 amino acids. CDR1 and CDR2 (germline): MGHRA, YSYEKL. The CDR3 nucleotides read TGCGCCAGCAGCCAAGAACCGGCAGGGAACACTGAAGCTTTCTTT. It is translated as CASSQEPAGNTEAFF.

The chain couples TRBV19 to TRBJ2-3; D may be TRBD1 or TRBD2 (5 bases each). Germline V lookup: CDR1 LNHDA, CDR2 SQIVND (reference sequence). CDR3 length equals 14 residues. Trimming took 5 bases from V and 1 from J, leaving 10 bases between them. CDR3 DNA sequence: TGTGCCAGTAGTGGGGGTTGGGGCACAGATACGCAGTATTTT. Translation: CASSGGWGTDTQYF.

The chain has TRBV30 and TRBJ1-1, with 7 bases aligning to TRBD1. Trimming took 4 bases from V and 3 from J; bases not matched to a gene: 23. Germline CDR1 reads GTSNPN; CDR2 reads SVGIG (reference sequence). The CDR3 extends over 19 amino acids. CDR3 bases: TGTGCCTGGAATCGACACAGGGGTCGCATACCTTCCCCCCACACTGAAGCTTTCTTT. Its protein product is CAWNRHRGRIPSPHTEAFF.

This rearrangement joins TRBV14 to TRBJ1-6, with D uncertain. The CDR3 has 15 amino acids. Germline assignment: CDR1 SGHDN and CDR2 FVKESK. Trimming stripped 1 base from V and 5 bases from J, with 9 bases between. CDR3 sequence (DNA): TGTGCCAGCAGCCAAGGCCAACGGGATAATTCACCCCTCCACTTT. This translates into CASSQGQRDNSPLHF.

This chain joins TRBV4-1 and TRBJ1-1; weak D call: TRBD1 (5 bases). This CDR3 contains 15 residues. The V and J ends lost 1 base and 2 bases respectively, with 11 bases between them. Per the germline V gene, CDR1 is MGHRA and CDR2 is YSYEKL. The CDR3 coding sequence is TGCGCCAGCAGCCAAGTGGGGACGTCTAACACTGAAGCTTTCTTT. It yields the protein CASSQVGTSNTEAFF.

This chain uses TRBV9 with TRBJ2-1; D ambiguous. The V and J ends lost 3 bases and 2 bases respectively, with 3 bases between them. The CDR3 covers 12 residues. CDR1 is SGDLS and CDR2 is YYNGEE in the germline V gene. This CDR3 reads CASSAAYNEQFF. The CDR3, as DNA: TGTGCCAGCAGCGCCGCCTACAATGAGCAGTTCTTC.

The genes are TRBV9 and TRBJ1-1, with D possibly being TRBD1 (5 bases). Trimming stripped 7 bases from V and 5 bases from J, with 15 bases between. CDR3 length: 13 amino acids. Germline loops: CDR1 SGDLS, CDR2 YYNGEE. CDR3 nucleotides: TGTGCCAGCGGCCTCGGGGGTGGAACTGAAGCTTTCTTT. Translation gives CASGLGGGTEAFF. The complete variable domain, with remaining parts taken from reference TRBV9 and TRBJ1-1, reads DSGVTQTPKHLITATGQRVTLRCSPRSGDLSVYWYQQSLDQGLQFLIQYYNGEERAKGNILERFSAQQFPDLHSELNLSSLELGDSALYFCASGLGGGTEAFFGQGTRLTVV.

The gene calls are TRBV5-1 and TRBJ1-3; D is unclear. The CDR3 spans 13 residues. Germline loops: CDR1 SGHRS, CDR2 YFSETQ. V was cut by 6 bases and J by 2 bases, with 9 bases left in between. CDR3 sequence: CASTMVPGNTIYF. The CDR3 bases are TGCGCCAGCACAATGGTCCCTGGAAACACCATATATTTT.

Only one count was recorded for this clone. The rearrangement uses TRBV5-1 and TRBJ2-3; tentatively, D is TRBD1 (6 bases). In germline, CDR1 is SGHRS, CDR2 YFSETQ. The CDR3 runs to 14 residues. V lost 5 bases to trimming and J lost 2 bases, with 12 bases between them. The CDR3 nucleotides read TGCGCCAGCAGGACAGGCGCTCCCACAGATACGCAGTATTTT. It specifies CASRTGAPTDTQYF.

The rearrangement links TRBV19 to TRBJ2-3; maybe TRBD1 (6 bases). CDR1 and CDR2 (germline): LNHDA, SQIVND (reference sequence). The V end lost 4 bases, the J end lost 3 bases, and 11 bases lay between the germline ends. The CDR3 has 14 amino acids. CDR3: CASSTNRDTDTQYF. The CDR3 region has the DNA TGTGCCAGTAGTACCAACAGGGATACAGATACGCAGTATTTT.

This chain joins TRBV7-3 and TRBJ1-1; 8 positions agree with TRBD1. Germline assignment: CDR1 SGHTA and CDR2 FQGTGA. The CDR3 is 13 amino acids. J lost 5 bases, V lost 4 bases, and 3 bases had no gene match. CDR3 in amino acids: CASSSGGRTEAFF. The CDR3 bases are TGTGCCAGCAGCTCAGGGGGCAGGACTGAAGCTTTCTTT. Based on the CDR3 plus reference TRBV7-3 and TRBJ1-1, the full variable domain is GAGVSQTPSNKVTEKGKYVELRCDPISGHTALYWYRQSLGQGPEFLIYFQGTGAADDSGLPNDRFFAVRPEGSVSTLKIQRTERGDSAVYLCASSSGGRTEAFFGQGTRLTVV.

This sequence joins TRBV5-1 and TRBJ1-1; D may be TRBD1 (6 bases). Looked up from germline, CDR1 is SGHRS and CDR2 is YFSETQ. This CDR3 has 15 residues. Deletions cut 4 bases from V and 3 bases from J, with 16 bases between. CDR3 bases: TGCGCCAGCAGCGGTCGGACAGCCCGGGACACTGAAGCTTTCTTT. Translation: CASSGRTARDTEAFF.

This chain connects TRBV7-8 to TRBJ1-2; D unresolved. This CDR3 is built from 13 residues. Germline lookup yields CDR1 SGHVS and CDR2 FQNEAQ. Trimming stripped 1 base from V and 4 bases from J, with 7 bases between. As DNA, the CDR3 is TGTGCCAGCAGCTTAGGCGGCGGCTATGGCTACACCTTC. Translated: CASSLGGGYGYTF.

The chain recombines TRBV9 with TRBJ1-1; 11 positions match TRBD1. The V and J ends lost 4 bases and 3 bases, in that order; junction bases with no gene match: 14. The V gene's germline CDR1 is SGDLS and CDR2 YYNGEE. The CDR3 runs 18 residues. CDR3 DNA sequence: TGTGCCAGCAGCCCGCGGGACGGACAGGGGGCTTTTGACACTGAAGCTTTCTTT. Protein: CASSPRDGQGAFDTEAFF.

The CDR3 here is CASSPGQGAPGELFF. CDR3 nucleotide sequence: TGTGCCAGCAGCCCAGGACAGGGGGCACCCGGGGAGCTGTTTTTT. The J gene is TRBJ2-2, the V gene TRBV2; TRBD1 matches at 11 bases. The ends lost 6 bases at V and 6 bases at J; junction bases unmatched: 6. CDR1 and CDR2 from the germline V gene are SNHLY and FYNNEI. The CDR3 is 15 residues long.

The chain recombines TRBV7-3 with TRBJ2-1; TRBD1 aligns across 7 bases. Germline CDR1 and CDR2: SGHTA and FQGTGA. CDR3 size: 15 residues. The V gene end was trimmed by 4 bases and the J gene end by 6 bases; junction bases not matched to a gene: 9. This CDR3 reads CASSSGTDPVNEQFF. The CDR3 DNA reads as TGTGCCAGCAGCTCCGGGACAGACCCAGTCAATGAGCAGTTCTTC.

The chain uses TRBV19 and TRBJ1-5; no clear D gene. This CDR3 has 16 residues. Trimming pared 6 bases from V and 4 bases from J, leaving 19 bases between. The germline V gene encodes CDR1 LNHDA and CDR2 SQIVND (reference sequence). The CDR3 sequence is CASSPPLWERNQPQHF. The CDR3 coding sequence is TGTGCCAGTAGCCCCCCTTTATGGGAACGAAATCAGCCCCAGCATTTT.

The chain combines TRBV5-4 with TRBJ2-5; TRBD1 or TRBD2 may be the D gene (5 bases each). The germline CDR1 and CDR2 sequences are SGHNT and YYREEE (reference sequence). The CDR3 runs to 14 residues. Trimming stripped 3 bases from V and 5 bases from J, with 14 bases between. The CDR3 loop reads CASSSGAREETQYF. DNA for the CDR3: TGTGCCAGCAGCTCCGGGGCCAGGGAGGAGACCCAGTACTTC.

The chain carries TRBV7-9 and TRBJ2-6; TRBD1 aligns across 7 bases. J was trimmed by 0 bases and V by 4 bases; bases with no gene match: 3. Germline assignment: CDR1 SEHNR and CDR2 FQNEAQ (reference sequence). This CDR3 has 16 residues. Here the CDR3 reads CASSSDRVSGANVLTF. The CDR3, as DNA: TGTGCCAGCAGCTCCGACAGGGTCTCTGGGGCCAACGTCCTGACTTTC.

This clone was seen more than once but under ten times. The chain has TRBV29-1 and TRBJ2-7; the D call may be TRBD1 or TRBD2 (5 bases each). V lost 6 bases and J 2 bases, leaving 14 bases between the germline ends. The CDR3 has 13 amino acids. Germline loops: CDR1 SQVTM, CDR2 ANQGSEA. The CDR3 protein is CSVPGRRPYEQYF. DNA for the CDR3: TGCAGCGTCCCGGGACGGAGACCCTACGAGCAGTACTTC.

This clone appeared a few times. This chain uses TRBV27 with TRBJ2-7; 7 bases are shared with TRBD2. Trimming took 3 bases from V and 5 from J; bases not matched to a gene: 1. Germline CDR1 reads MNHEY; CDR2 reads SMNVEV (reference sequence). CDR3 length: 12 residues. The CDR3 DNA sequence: TGTGCCAGCAGTTTTCGGGGGGACGAGCAGTACTTC. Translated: CASSFRGDEQYF.